What follows describes a single TCR beta chain. TCRdb's copy holds only in-frame clones and misses some; the assay was immunoSEQ multiplex PCR. The sample records roughly 300,000 clones, roughly nine tenths being singletons. The sample belongs to a study of blood T cell repertoires in COVID-19. The CDR3 is 14 amino acids. Germline assignment: CDR1 MNHEY and CDR2 SMNVEV (reference sequence). J lost 3 bases, V lost 5 bases, and 5 bases had no gene match. Cohort allocation depended upon clinical history that participants reported. The receptor was derived from a woman in her twenties or thirties who had recovered from COVID-19. The rearrangement joins TRBV27 to TRBJ1-1; 8 bases align to TRBD1. Material: PBMCs or T cells enriched from blood (not recorded which). In DNA, the CDR3 is TGTGCCAGCAGTGAGACGGACAGGGACACTGAAGCTTTCTTT. Translation: CASSETDRDTEAFF.